The sequence of this TCR beta chain was determined in a study of blood T cell repertoires in COVID-19. Generated by immunoSEQ multiplex PCR, the TCRdb table keeps only in-frame clones and is missing some. The repertoire holds tens of thousands of clones, with more than 90% as singletons. The ends were cut back, 2 bases at V and 6 bases at J, with 7 bases in the middle. Germline CDR1 and CDR2: MNHNS and SASEGT. The CDR3 has 12 amino acids. J is TRBJ1-2 and V is TRBV6-1; a possible D gene is TRBD1 (5 bases). This receptor was identified in a human donor with active COVID-19. The donor label of this sample is uncertain. The sequenced sample consisted of peripheral blood. The CDR3 DNA reads TGTGCCAGCAGTGAATGGGGGGATGGCTACACCTTC. This translates into CASSEWGDGYTF.